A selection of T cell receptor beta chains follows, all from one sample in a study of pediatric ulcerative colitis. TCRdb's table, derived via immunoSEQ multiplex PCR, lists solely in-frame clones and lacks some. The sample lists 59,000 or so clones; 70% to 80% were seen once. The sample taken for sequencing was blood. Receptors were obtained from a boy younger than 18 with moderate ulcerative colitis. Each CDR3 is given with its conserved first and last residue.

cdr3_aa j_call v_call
CASTNAPRTLNQPQHF TRBJ1-5 TRBV19
CASSLYLARSSYNEQFF TRBJ2-1 TRBV11-2
CSVEEGHEQFF TRBJ2-1 TRBV29-1
CASSELAGAYEQYF TRBJ2-7 TRBV19
CASSFFPIQGAQETQYF TRBJ2-5 TRBV5-1
CASSVAIGGYGYTF TRBJ1-2 TRBV9
CASSVQGTNEQFF TRBJ2-1 TRBV2
CAWGQDGLQETQYF TRBJ2-5 TRBV30
CASSLEGVGQDGYTF TRBJ1-2 TRBV7-9
CASSTQSRDRLFRNTEAFF TRBJ1-1 TRBV2
CASSTTGVWQPQHF TRBJ1-5 TRBV5-7
CASSWTGNRNQPQHF TRBJ1-5 TRBV5-6
CASRARGEEQYF TRBJ2-7 TRBV7-9
CAWMGVSPGGYTF TRBJ1-2 TRBV30